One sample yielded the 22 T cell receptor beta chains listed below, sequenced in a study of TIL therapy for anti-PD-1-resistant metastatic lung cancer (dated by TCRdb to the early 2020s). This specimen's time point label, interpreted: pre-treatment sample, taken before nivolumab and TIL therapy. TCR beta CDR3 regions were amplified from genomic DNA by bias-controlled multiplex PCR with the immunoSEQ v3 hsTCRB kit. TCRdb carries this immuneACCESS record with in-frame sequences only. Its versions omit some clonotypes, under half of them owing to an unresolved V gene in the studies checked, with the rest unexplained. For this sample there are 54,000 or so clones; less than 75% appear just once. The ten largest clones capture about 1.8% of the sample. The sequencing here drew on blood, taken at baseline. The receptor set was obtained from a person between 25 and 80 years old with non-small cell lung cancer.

The CDR3 nucleotides are TGTGCCAGCAGTGAAACCCGGGACAGCATTGATTCACCCCTCCACTTT. It specifies CASSETRDSIDSPLHF. This chain uses TRBV6-1 with TRBJ1-6; 7 bases match TRBD1. After removal of 2 bases from V and 8 bases from J, the junction contained 9 bases not matched to a gene. The CDR3 length is 16 residues. CDR1 is MNHNS, CDR2 SASEGT, per germline.

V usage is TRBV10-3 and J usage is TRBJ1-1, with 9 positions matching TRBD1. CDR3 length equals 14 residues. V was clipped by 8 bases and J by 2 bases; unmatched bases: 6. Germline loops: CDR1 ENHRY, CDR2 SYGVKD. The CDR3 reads CAISTGGSNTEAFF. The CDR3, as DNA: TGTGCCATCTCAACAGGGGGCTCCAACACTGAAGCTTTCTTT.

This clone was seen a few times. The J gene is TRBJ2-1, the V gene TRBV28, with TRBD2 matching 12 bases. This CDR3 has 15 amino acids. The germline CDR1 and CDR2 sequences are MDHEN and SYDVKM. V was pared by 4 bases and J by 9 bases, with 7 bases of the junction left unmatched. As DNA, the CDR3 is TGTGCCAGCAGTTCCCTAGCGGGGGGGCTTAGTGAGCAGTTCTTC. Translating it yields CASSSLAGGLSEQFF.

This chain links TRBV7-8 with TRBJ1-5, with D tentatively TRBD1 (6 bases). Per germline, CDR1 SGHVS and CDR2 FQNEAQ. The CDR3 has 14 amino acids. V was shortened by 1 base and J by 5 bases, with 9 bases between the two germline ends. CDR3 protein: CASSLGTEDQPQHF. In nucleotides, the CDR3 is TGTGCCAGCAGCTTAGGGACAGAGGATCAGCCCCAGCATTTT.

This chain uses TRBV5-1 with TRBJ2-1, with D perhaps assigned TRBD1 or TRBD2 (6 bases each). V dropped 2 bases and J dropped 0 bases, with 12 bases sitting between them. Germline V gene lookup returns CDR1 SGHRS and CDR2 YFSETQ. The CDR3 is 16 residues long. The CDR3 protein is CASSLEGGSSYNEQFF. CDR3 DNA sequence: TGCGCCAGCAGCTTAGAAGGGGGGAGCTCCTACAATGAGCAGTTCTTC.

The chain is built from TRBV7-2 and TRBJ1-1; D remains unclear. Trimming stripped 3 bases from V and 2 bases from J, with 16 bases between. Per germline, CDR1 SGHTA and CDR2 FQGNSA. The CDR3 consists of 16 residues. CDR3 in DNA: TGTGCCAGCAGCTTCCCTCTGAGCCTCGGAAACACTGAAGCTTTCTTT. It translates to CASSFPLSLGNTEAFF.

The CDR3 bases are TGTGCCATCAGTGAAGCTACCTCCTACGAGCAGTACTTC. This sequence encodes CAISEATSYEQYF. J is TRBJ2-7 and V is TRBV10-3; D is unclear. The V gene's germline CDR1 is ENHRY and CDR2 SYGVKD. This CDR3 contains 13 residues. The V end lost 3 bases, the J end lost 0 bases, and 6 bases lay between the germline ends.

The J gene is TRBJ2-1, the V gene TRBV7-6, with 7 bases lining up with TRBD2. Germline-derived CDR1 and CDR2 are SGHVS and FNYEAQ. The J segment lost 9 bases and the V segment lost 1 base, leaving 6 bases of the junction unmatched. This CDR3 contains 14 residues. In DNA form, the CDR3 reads TGTGCCAGCAGCTTAGTTGGGGGGGAAGGTGAGCAGTTCTTC. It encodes CASSLVGGEGEQFF.

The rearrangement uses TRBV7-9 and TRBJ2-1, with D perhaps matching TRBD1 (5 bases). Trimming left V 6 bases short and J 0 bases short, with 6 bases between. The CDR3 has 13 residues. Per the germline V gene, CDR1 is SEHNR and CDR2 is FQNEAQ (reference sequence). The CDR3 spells CASRQGSYNEQFF. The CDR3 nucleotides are TGTGCCAGCAGGCAGGGCTCCTACAATGAGCAGTTCTTC.

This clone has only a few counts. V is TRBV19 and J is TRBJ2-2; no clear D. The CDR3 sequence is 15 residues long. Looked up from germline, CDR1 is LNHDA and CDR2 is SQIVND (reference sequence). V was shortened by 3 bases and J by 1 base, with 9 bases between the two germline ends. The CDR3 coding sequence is TGTGCCAGTAGTATCCAAAGCCGGAACACCGGGGAGCTGTTTTTT. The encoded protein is CASSIQSRNTGELFF.

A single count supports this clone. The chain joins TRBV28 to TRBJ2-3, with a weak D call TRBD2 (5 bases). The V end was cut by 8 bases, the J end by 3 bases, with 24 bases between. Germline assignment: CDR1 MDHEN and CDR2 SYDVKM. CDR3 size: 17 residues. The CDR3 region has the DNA TGTGCCAGCCCCCCTACGAGAAGAGCGGAGTCGACAGATACGCAGTATTTT. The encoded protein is CASPPTRRAESTDTQYF.

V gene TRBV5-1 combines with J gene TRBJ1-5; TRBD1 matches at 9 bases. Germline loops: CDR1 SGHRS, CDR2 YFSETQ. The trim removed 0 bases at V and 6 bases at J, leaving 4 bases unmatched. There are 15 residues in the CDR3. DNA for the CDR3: TGCGCCAGCAGCTTGGGGGGACAGGGCGGTCAGCCCCAGCATTTT. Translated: CASSLGGQGGQPQHF.

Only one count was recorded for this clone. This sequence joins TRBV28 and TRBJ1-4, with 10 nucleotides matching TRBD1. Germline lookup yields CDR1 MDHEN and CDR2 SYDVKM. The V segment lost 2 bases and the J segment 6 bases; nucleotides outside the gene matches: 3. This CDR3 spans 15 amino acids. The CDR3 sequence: CASSLVGQGDEKLFF. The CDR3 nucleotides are TGTGCCAGCAGTTTAGTCGGACAGGGGGATGAAAAACTGTTTTTT.

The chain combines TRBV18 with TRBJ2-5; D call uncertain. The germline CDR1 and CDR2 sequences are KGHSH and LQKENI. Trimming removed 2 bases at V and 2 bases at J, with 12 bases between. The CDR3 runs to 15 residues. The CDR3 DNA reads TGTGCCAGCTCACCAAGGTCAGGCTTACAAGAGACCCAGTACTTC. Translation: CASSPRSGLQETQYF.

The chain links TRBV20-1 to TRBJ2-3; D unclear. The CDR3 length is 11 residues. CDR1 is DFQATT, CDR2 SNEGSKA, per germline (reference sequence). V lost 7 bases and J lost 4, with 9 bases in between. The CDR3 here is CSVAGPDTQYF. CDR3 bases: TGCAGTGTAGCAGGTCCAGATACGCAGTATTTT.

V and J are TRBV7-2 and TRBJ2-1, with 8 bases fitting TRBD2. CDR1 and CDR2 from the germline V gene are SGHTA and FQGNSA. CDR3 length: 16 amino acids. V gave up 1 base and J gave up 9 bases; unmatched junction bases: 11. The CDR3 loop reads CASSLGGSGNGGEQFF. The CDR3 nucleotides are TGTGCCAGCAGCTTAGGAGGTAGCGGGAATGGGGGTGAGCAGTTCTTC.

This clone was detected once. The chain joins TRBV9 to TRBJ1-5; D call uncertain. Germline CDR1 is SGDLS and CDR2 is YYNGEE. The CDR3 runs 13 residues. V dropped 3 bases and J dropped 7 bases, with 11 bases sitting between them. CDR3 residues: CASSGPDEQPQHF. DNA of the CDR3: TGTGCCAGCAGCGGCCCGGACGAGCAGCCCCAGCATTTT.

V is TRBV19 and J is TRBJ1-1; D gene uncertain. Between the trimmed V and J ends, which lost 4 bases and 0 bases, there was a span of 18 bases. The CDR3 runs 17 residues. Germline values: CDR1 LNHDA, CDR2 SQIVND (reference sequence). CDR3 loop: CASSTAITATMNTEAFF. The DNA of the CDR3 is TGTGCCAGTAGTACAGCTATCACGGCAACAATGAACACTGAAGCTTTCTTT.

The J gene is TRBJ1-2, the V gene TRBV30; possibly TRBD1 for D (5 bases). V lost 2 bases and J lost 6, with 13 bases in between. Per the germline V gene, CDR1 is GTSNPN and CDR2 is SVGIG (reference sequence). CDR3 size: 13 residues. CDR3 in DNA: TGTGCCTGGAGTATCACCGGGACGGATGGCTACACCTTC. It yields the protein CAWSITGTDGYTF.

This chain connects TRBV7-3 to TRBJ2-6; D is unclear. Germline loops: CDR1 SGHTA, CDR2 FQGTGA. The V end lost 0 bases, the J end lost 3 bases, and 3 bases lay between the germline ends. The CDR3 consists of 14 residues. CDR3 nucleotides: TGTGCCAGCAGCTTAACTTTTGGGGCCAACGTCCTGACTTTC. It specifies CASSLTFGANVLTF.

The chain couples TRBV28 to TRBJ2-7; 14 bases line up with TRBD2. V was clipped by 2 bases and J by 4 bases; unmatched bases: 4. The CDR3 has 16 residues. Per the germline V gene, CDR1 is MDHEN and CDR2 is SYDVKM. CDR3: CASSLVGTSGRYEQYF. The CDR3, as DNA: TGTGCCAGCAGTTTAGTTGGGACTAGCGGGAGATACGAGCAGTACTTC.

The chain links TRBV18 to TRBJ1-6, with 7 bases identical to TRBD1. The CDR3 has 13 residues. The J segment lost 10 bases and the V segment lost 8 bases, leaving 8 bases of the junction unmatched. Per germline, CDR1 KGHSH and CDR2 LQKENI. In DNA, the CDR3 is TGTGCCAGCACTGCCCGACAGGGATCACCCCTCCACTTT. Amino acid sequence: CASTARQGSPLHF.